This T cell receptor (beta chain) was captured in a study of OX40 agonist ivuxolimab in advanced cancers. Study at large: Ivuxolimab is a fully human IgG2 antibody that activates OX40 (CD134).

Here immunoSEQ multiplex PCR was the method, and the copy in TCRdb shows in-frame clones only, minus some. The sample lists roughly 70,000 clones; around nine tenths were seen once. The clonotype comes from an adult with an advanced solid tumor such as melanoma, head and neck, liver or kidney cancer. The sample here was CD4+ or CD8+ T cells sorted from blood, taken in a trial of the OX40 agonist ivuxolimab.

CDR3 bases: TGCGCCAGCAGCCAAGAAGCCCACAGCATGAACACTGAAGCTTTCTTT. It codes for CASSQEAHSMNTEAFF. This chain connects TRBV4-3 to TRBJ1-1; no clear D. This CDR3 has 16 residues. Germline V gene sequence: CDR1 LGHNA, CDR2 YSLEER. With 0 bases removed from V and 0 bases from J, the gap between germline ends came to 11 bases.